This T cell receptor beta chain derives from a study of blood T cell repertoires in COVID-19. Study context: PBMCs, B-cell-depleted T cells, or T cells provided the cDNA or gDNA that made up the material.

Sequencing used immunoSEQ multiplex PCR; TCRdb keeps in-frame clones, though not all of them. The sample lists about 150,000 clones, 75% to 90% occurring once. There are 14 residues in the CDR3. Trimming pared 0 bases from V and 2 bases from J, leaving 6 bases between. CDR1 is SGHRS, CDR2 YFSETQ, per germline. The specimen was peripheral blood. The sequence was collected from a man in his 60s with acute or convalescent COVID-19. J is TRBJ1-5 and V is TRBV5-1; D is undetermined. The CDR3 protein is CASSLAPGNQPQHF. CDR3 bases: TGCGCCAGCAGCTTGGCCCCGGGCAATCAGCCCCAGCATTTT.